Listed below are T cell receptor beta chains from one sample, sequenced in a study of Graves' ophthalmopathy and Graves' hyperthyroidism. From the multiplex PCR reads, TCRdb called clonotypes with MiXCR, one entry per CDR3 protein. The sample lists more than 1,000,000 distinct CDR3 sequences; 35% to 45% were seen once. The sequenced material came from peripheral blood or thyroid tissue (not recorded which). These receptors originate from an adult man with Graves' hyperthyroidism. Each CDR3 is given with its conserved first and last residue. The D gene is left open where the match is weak. A row's size may be missing; if present it is once, few, many or a size class.

NA NA TRBJ1-1 TRBV7-8 TGTGCCAGCAGCTCATCGGACACCGGAGCTTTCTTT CASSSSDTGAFF
NA TRBD2 TRBJ2-2 TRBV9 TGTGCCAGCAGCCGCCGACTAGCGGGGGGGAACACCGGGGAGCTGTTTTTT CASSRRLAGGNTGELFF
NA TRBD2 TRBJ2-7 TRBV7-9 TGTGCCAGCAGCTCCCGACTAGCGGGAGGTTCCGAGCAGTACTTC CASSSRLAGGSEQYF
NA TRBD1 TRBJ2-6 TRBV29-1 TGCAGCGCCAAAGGACAGGGTGCGTTCTCTGGGGCCAACGTCCTGACTTTC CSAKGQGAFSGANVLTF
NA TRBD1 TRBJ2-5 TRBV29-1 TGCAGCGCACAGACAGGGGGCGGAGAGACCCAGTACTTC CSAQTGGGETQYF
NA NA TRBJ2-3 TRBV29-1 TGCAGCTTAGACGCGGGAAGCACAGATACGCAGTATTTT CSLDAGSTDTQYF
NA NA TRBJ2-7 TRBV10-2 TGCGCCTGCAGTGCGAGCCCTTCGGGGCGCCCCTACGAGCAGTACTTC CACSASPSGRPYEQYF
NA TRBD1 TRBJ1-4 TRBV6-1 TGTGCCACCGAGACAGGGGGGTTCGGAGAAAAACTGTTTTTT CATETGGFGEKLFF
many TRBD1 TRBJ1-5 TRBV6-1 TGTGCCAGCAATACCATGACAGGGCATCAGCCCCAGCATTTT CASNTMTGHQPQHF
few NA TRBJ2-7 TRBV27 TGTGCCAGCAGTTACGACAGCGCCCAATTCCGTTACGAGCAGTACTTC CASSYDSAQFRYEQYF
few TRBD2 TRBJ2-7 TRBV4-3 TGCGCCAGCAGCCAAATCTTAGCGGGAGGGCTCCACGAGCAGTACTTC CASSQILAGGLHEQYF
NA NA TRBJ1-1 TRBV28 TGTGCCAGCAGTTTCTTCCGTCCGGGAGGTAATGAAGCTTTCTTT CASSFFRPGGNEAFF
NA TRBD1 TRBJ2-2 TRBV5-1 TGCGCCAGCAGCCCCCATTCGACAGGGTTGAACACCGGGGAGCTGTTTTTT CASSPHSTGLNTGELFF
few TRBD2 TRBJ2-7 TRBV6-5 TGTGCCAGCAGTTACTCGGGGAGGGAGTACTTC CASSYSGREYF
many TRBD1 TRBJ1-1 TRBV7-9 TGTGCCAGCAGCAATCACAGGGGGGAAACTGAAGCTTTCTTT CASSNHRGETEAFF
many TRBD1 TRBJ2-7 TRBV20-1 TGCAGTGCTCCCGGGACAGTGGGATGGGACGAGCAGTACTTC CSAPGTVGWDEQYF
NA NA TRBJ1-6 TRBV7-2 TGTGCCAGTAAGCCGGGAAGCTCCTATAATTCACCCCTCCACTTT CASKPGSSYNSPLHF
many NA TRBJ2-5 TRBV29-1 TGCAGCGCCCGGGACCCACTTGTCGCAGAGACCCAGTACTTC CSARDPLVAETQYF
few TRBD2 TRBJ2-7 TRBV29-1 TGCAGCCCTAGGACTAGCGGGGCCTACGAGCAGTACTTC CSPRTSGAYEQYF
NA TRBD1 TRBJ1-1 TRBV7-2 TGTGCCAGCAGTTTTCCTAGGACAGGGTCGATGGTAGCTTTCTTT CASSFPRTGSMVAFF
few NA TRBJ2-5 TRBV6-2/TRBV6-3 TGTGCCAGCAGTTACTCCCGGCTGGGGACCCAGTACTTC CASSYSRLGTQYF
many NA TRBJ1-5 TRBV15 TGTGCCACCAGCAGAGAGTCAGGTTTCAATCAGCCCCAGCATTTT CATSRESGFNQPQHF
once NA TRBJ1-1 TRBV28 TGTGTCAGCGGAGGGGGACGACCTGAAGCTTTCTTT CVSGGGRPEAFF
many NA TRBJ2-5 TRBV7-8 TGTGCCAGCAGCCTCGGGACTCTTTTAGAGACCCAGTACTTC CASSLGTLLETQYF